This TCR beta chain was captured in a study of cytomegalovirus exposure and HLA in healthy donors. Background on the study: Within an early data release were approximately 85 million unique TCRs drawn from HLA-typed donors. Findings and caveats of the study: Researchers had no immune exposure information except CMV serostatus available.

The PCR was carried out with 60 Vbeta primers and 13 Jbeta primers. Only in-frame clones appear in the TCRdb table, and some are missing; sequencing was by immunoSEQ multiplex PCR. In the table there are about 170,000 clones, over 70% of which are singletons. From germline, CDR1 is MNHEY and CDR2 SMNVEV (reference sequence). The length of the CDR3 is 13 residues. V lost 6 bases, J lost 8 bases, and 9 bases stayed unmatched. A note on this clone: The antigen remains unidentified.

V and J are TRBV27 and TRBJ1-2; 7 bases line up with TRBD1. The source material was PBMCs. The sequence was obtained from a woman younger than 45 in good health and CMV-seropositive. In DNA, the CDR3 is TGTGCCAGCAGAGACAGGGATGCGGAAGGCTACACCTTC. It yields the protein CASRDRDAEGYTF.